This T cell receptor (beta chain) stems from a study of identical twins. Trimming shortened V by 0 bases and J by 1 base, and 15 bases separated the two germline ends. Germline CDR1 reads LGHNA; CDR2 reads YNFKEQ. The CDR3 loop spans 17 amino acids. Each CDR3 protein gets one entry after TCRdb re-called the 5' RACE reads with MiXCR. This sample has some 190,000 distinct CDR3 sequences, with 15% found just once. These data were also filed under a second study, of T cells expressing NK-cell markers.

Sequencing used CD8+ T cells sorted from blood. The V and J genes are TRBV4-2 and TRBJ1-2; D perhaps matches TRBD1 (6 bases). The source is a woman aged 18-29 years in good health. CDR3 coding DNA: TGTGCCAGCAGCCAAGATAAGCGGGGGCCCGATAACTATGGCTACACCTTC. As protein: CASSQDKRGPDNYGYTF.